Following are 18 T cell receptor beta chains from one sample sequenced in a study. MiXCR, applied by TCRdb to the 5' RACE reads, yields one record per CDR3 protein. Among around 30,000 distinct CDR3 sequences listed, approximately 24% were seen once. Sequenced sample: naive CD4+ T cells sorted from a lymph node. Stated subset: naive CD4+ T cells, CD4+CD45RA+CD25-. All receptors come from a female donor with breast cancer.

V and J are TRBV6-1 and TRBJ1-2; 9 positions agree with TRBD1. Germline V gene data show CDR1 as MNHNS and CDR2 as SASEGT. V lost 7 bases to trimming and J lost 5 bases; unmatched junction nucleotides: 5. The CDR3 extends over 13 amino acids. In DNA form, the CDR3 reads TGTGCCAGCACCCGGACAGGGGCGTATGGCTACACCTTC. Its translation: CASTRTGAYGYTF.

This clonotype has more than one count but fewer than ten. The V and J genes are TRBV27 and TRBJ1-4, with D perhaps TRBD1 (6 bases). With 5 bases removed from V and 6 bases from J, the gap between germline ends came to 25 bases. The CDR3 runs 18 residues. Germline V CDR1 and CDR2: MNHEY, SMNVEV (reference sequence). The CDR3 here is CASSRGQFNAPGDEKLFF. In DNA form, the CDR3 reads TGTGCCAGCAGTCGCGGACAGTTTAACGCCCCGGGGGATGAAAAACTGTTTTTT.

J is TRBJ1-3 and V is TRBV3-1; D gene uncertain. The V gene lost 1 base and the J gene lost 4 bases, with 8 bases spanning the gap. CDR3 length: 14 residues. CDR1 and CDR2 (germline): LGHDT, YNNKEL (reference sequence). The chain's CDR3 is CASSQGVAGNTIYF. The CDR3 region has the DNA TGTGCCAGCAGCCAAGGCGTTGCGGGAAACACCATATATTTT.

This chain joins TRBV6-2 or TRBV6-3 and TRBJ2-1; D is possibly TRBD1 (6 bases). The length of the CDR3 is 15 residues. Germline V gives CDR1 MNHEY, CDR2 SVGEGT. With 6 bases removed from V and 5 bases from J, the gap between germline ends came to 17 bases. For the CDR3, the DNA is TGTGCCAGCAGCCCCACCGGGACACACCACAATGAGCAGTTCTTC. Translation: CASSPTGTHHNEQFF.

This clonotype was detected only a few times. This chain links TRBV28 with TRBJ1-2; 8 positions agree with TRBD1. The CDR3 consists of 13 residues. Looked up from germline, CDR1 is MDHEN and CDR2 is SYDVKM. The ends lost 6 bases at V and 7 bases at J; junction bases unmatched: 7. For the CDR3, the DNA is TGTGCCAGCAGACGACAGGGGCCCCTTGGCTACACCTTC. It codes for CASRRQGPLGYTF.

This clonotype has just a few counts. The chain combines TRBV4-2 with TRBJ1-5; a possible D gene is TRBD1 (5 bases). Germline V CDR1 and CDR2: LGHNA, YNFKEQ. The CDR3 contains 13 residues. V shed 11 bases and J shed 5 bases, with 16 bases lying between them. CDR3 nucleotides: TGTGCCGCGGGTGCTGGGGGAGATCAGCCCCAGCATTTT. The encoded protein is CAAGAGGDQPQHF.

This clonotype was seen a handful of times. The rearrangement joins TRBV3-1 to TRBJ2-2, with TRBD1 matching over 8 bases. The CDR3 spans 15 residues. Per germline, CDR1 LGHDT and CDR2 YNNKEL (reference sequence). Trimming at V came to 4 bases and at J to 9 bases, leaving 10 bases not matched to a gene. The CDR3 sequence is CASSLRGQGDRELFF. The CDR3 DNA is TGTGCCAGCAGCCTTCGCGGACAGGGCGACCGGGAGCTGTTTTTT.

In this sample, this clonotype turned up a few times. The chain carries TRBV28 and TRBJ2-3; maybe TRBD2 (5 bases). V gave up 4 bases and J gave up 6 bases, with 17 bases separating them. In germline, CDR1 is MDHEN, CDR2 SYDVKM. The length of the CDR3 is 15 residues. The CDR3 here is CASSSSADSGDTQYF. CDR3 nucleotides: TGTGCCAGCAGTTCATCCGCGGACTCCGGGGATACGCAGTATTTT.

As for this clonotype: Sequence at one end of the junction differs from germline and may be a read error. V gene TRBV4-1 combines with J gene TRBJ2-7; the match to TRBD2 covers 7 bases. The CDR3 has 14 residues. Per the germline V gene, CDR1 is MGHRA and CDR2 is YSYEKL. CDR3 amino acids: CASSQDPRAREPYF. CDR3 nucleotides: TGCGCCAGCAGCCAAGATCCGAGGGCGCGGGAGCCGTACTTC.

About this clonotype itself: This may arise from a read error, as a much more abundant clone is one base away. The chain employs TRBV27 and TRBJ1-6; D gene uncertain. This CDR3 has 16 residues. The germline V gene encodes CDR1 MNHEY and CDR2 SMNVEV (reference sequence). V was clipped by 8 bases and J by 9 bases, with 23 bases between them. This CDR3 is CASGSLPLKGSSPLHF. The CDR3 nucleotides read TGTGCCAGCGGCAGCCTCCCTCTTAAGGGAAGTTCACCCCTCCACTTT.

Turning to this clonotype: A much bigger clone sits one base away, suggesting this may be a read error. The chain uses TRBV14 and TRBJ1-3; D gene uncertain. The germline V and J ends were trimmed by 4 bases and 6 bases, with 7 bases remaining between them. CDR3 length equals 12 residues. Germline lookup yields CDR1 SGHDN and CDR2 FVKESK. The CDR3 nucleotides read TGTGCCAGCAGCCCAACGGCAAACACCATATATTTT. Translation: CASSPTANTIYF.

By sample fraction, this clonotype is medium-sized. The chain combines TRBV12-3 or TRBV12-4 with TRBJ2-1; no clear D. Trimming shortened V by 7 bases and J by 2 bases, and 6 bases separated the two germline ends. The CDR3 totals 12 residues. CDR3 nucleotides: TGTGCCAGCACAAGAGCCTACAATGAGCAGTTCTTC. Its translation is CASTRAYNEQFF.

This clonotype is judged medium-sized (0.01 to 0.1%). Written as DNA, the CDR3 is TGTGCCAGCGGACATCGGGCTAGAATCGAAAAACTGTTTTTT. It specifies CASGHRARIEKLFF. The chain combines TRBV7-9 with TRBJ1-4; tentatively, D is TRBD1 (5 bases). Germline CDR1 SEHNR, CDR2 FQNEAQ (reference sequence). The length of the CDR3 is 14 residues. Trimming removed 8 bases from V and 8 bases from J, with 18 bases in between.

This clonotype rates as medium-sized. The chain employs TRBV20-1 and TRBJ2-2; 11 bases fit TRBD2. The germline V gene has CDR1 DFQATT and CDR2 SNEGSKA (reference sequence). V was clipped by 5 bases and J by 5 bases; unmatched bases: 4. The CDR3 runs 14 residues. Here the CDR3 reads CSALGLAETGELFF. Here the CDR3 DNA reads TGCAGTGCTTTGGGACTAGCGGAAACCGGGGAGCTGTTTTTT.

This chain connects TRBV5-6 to TRBJ2-3, with 9 bases fitting TRBD2. The CDR3 extends over 15 amino acids. After removal of 4 bases from V and 2 bases from J, the junction contained 5 bases not matched to a gene. CDR1 is SGHDT and CDR2 is YYEEEE in the germline V gene. CDR3 DNA: TGTGCCAGCAGCGGAGGCGGGAGGGCCACAGATACGCAGTATTTT. This encodes CASSGGGRATDTQYF.

This clonotype was detected only a few times. CDR3 region: CASRGGVSTLNEKLFF. The CDR3 nucleotides are TGTGCCAGCAGAGGAGGGGTCTCCACCTTAAATGAAAAACTGTTTTTT. The V and J genes are TRBV7-8 and TRBJ1-4; a weak D match, TRBD1 (5 bases). V was cut by 6 bases and J by 5 bases, with 19 bases left in between. Germline values: CDR1 SGHVS, CDR2 FQNEAQ. The CDR3 covers 16 residues.

J is TRBJ2-2 and V is TRBV7-8, with D maybe TRBD1 (7 bases). The germline gives CDR1 SGHVS, CDR2 FQNEAQ. The CDR3 consists of 18 residues. V gave up 5 bases and J gave up 0 bases, with 19 bases separating them. The CDR3 protein is CASSALGGTAANTGELFF. The DNA for the CDR3 is TGTGCCAGCAGCGCCCTAGGCGGGACAGCCGCGAACACCGGGGAGCTGTTTTTT.

This clonotype was seen repeatedly, ten times or more. The chain is built from TRBV7-3 and TRBJ1-4; unclear D gene. Germline CDR1 SGHTA, CDR2 FQGTGA. This CDR3 contains 13 residues. V lost 5 bases and J 5 bases, leaving 9 bases between the germline ends. In DNA, the CDR3 is TGTGCCAGCAGCCGAGGGCAGAATGAAAAACTGTTTTTT. This encodes CASSRGQNEKLFF.